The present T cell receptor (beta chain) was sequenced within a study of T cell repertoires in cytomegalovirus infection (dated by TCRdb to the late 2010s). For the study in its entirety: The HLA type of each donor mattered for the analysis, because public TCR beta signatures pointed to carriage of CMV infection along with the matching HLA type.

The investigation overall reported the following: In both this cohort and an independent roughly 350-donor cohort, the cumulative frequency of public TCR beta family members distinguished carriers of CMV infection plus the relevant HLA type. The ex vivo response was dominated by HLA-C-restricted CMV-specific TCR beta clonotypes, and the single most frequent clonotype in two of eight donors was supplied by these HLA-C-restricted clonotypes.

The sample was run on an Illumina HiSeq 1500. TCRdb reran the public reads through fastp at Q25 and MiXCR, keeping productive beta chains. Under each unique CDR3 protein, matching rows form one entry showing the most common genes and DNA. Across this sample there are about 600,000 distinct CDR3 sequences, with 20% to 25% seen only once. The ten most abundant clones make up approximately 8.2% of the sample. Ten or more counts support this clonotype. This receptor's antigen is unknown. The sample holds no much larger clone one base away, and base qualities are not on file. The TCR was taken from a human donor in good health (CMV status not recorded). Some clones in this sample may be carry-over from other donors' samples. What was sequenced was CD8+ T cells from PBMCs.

The base sequence is TGTGCCAGCAGCCGAGCTAGCGGGGGGGGCCAAGAGACCCAGTACTTC. Translated, this gives CASSRASGGGQETQYF. This chain is built from TRBV7-8 and TRBJ2-5; 12 bases in the junction line up with TRBD2. Ends trimmed: V by 5 bases, J by 1 base; bases unmatched to a gene: 5. CDR1 and CDR2 are drawn from the germline V gene: SGHVS, FQNEAQ. Measured from the cysteine to the phenylalanine, the CDR3 is 16 residues long. The read is trimmed to its CDR3 DNA, 48 bases read in frame from base 1. Extended through the reference TRBV7-8 and TRBJ2-5 proteins, this CDR3 yields the full variable domain: GAGVSQSPRYKVAKRGQDVALRCDPISGHVSLFWYQQALGQGPEFLTYFQNEAQLDKSGLPSDRFFAERPEGSVSTLKIQRTQQEDSAVYLCASSRASGGGQETQYFGPGTRLLVL.